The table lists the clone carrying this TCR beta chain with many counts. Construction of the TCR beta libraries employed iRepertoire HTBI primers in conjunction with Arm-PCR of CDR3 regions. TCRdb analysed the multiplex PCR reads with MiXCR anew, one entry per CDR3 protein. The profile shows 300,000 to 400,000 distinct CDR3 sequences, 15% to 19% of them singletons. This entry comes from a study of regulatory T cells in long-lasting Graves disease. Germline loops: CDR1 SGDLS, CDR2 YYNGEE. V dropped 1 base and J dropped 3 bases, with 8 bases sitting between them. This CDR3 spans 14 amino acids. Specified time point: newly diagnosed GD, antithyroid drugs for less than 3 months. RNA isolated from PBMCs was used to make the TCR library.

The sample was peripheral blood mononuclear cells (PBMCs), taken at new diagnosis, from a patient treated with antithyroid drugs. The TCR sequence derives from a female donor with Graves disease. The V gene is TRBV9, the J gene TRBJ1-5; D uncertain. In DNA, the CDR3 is TGTGCCAGCAGCGTATCGGGAATCAATCAGCCCCAGCATTTT. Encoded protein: CASSVSGINQPQHF.